Below, one TCR beta chain is given with its context. This clonotype was seen only a few times. Its antigen specificity is not known. No quality values exist for individual bases; no much larger clone is one base distant. From its cysteine to its phenylalanine, the CDR3 spans 15 amino acids. This entry keeps only the CDR3 DNA: 45 bases, framed from base 1. Based on the germline V gene, the CDR1 and CDR2 sequences are MDHEN and SYDVKM. V lost 8 bases and J lost 7 bases, and the count of bases not matched to a germline gene is 14. Receptor amplification or capture employed 5' RACE. Sequencing used an Illumina HiSeq 2500. A second PCR of 7 to 11 cycles was performed with a sample-barcoded 5' primer and a J-beta primer mix. A template-switch 5' adaptor carrying 12 random nucleotides introduced a unique molecular identifier onto each TCR beta cDNA molecule. Each sample yielded at least 2.5 million CDR3-containing paired-end reads. First-strand cDNA synthesis was performed from all RNA using the Mint cDNA synthesis kit, with priming by a TRBC-specific oligonucleotide. All cDNA was treated with uracil-DNA glycosylase and then went through a first 18-cycle PCR with the universal primers M1SS and BC2_uni_R. Per the original workflow: Normalization of each sample was performed by random selection of 1 million high-quality reads, each carrying a distinct molecular identifier. Reads sharing molecular identifiers were discarded rather than binned into consensus sequences. MiTCR, run with a Q25 quality threshold and the strictest error-elimination algorithm, handled CDR3 identification, clonotype clustering and error correction. A nonparametric unseen species model using Euler transformation provided a lower-bound estimate of total TCR beta diversity. TCRdb redid the processing of the public reads, applying fastp at Q25 and MiXCR, and retained in-frame beta chains. For every CDR3 protein sequence, its rows merge into one entry that carries the most common genes and DNA. The V and J calls and clone size come from TCRdb's table, not from the authors' own analysis. Within this sample are fewer than 800,000 distinct CDR3 sequences, with approximately 25% of them counted one time only. The ten largest clones add up to 9.4% of the sample.

The data were obtained in a study of blood T cells in healthy people across ages (dated by TCRdb to the mid-2010s). Describing the broader study: In model experiments, roughly one uniquely barcoded TCR beta cDNA molecule per two T cells was captured by template switching. The study measured age-related changes in TCR beta repertoire diversity using deep sequencing normalized with unique cDNA molecular identifiers. Two additional independent replicas of 1 million unique cDNA reads from the same blood draw were analyzed for two donors (one aged 18 to 30 and one aged 80 or older). Four age groups were formed from the donors: young (average approximately 15 years), middle-aged (roughly 38), aged (about 68) and long-lived (less than 85).

The investigation overall reported the following: Observed TCR beta diversity correlated strongly with the percentage of naive T cells measured by flow cytometry. Conclusive comparison of naive and antigen-experienced compartments was prevented by the profiling of bulk unsorted PBMCs. Estimates of total diversity from one million sequenced T cells were regarded as lower bounds and underestimates. Observed TCR beta diversity per million T cells fell roughly linearly with age, and a significant reduction was already apparent by age around 40. Because donor CMV infection status was unknown, age-related changes in expanded clonotypes were potentially confounded. Compared with the aged group, the long-lived group had more naive CD4+ T cells, fewer expanded clones and increased TCR diversity, a pattern suggesting age selection.

Systemically healthy Caucasian individuals from Russia, approximately 39 in total and aged roughly 6 to 100 years, were included as donors. Each donor gave ten milliliters of peripheral blood, drawn into EDTA-treated Vacutainer tubes. Ficoll-Paque density-gradient centrifugation was used to isolate PBMCs, with at least 7 million obtained per sample. Trizol reagent was used to extract total RNA from PBMCs, with at least 6 micrograms per sample. Naive CD45RAhigh/CD27high T cell percentages were measured by flow cytometry on a PBMC aliquot from every donor. These data were also filed under a second study, of T cells of mothers and their children. In that second paper, the authors write: Nine systemically healthy Caucasian individuals served as donors, namely three mothers together with their six children. cDNA synthesis consumed the entire amount of extracted RNA, loaded at approximately 1.6 ug RNA in each 15 ul reaction. In the second PCR, the M1S primer added sample barcodes and 2-4 random nucleotides. More than 9 million TCR beta CDR3 reads were obtained from each mother, and about 3 million reads were obtained from each child. Thymic selection shapes the output of TCR recombination in a similar way in related and unrelated pairs, and inherited differences have a minor effect. Related mother-child pairs always showed normalized repertoire overlap that was slightly higher than in unrelated mother-child pairs, though the difference was never significant. Persistent microchimeric T cell clones were not detected, at a sensitivity of approximately 100 clones per million clonotypes. Deep NGS was used in the study to compare the TCR beta repertoires of mothers and children and to look for features that separate related mother-child pairs from unrelated individuals. Mothers averaged approximately 41 +/- 4 years of age and children averaged approximately 11 +/- 4 years. After adapter ligation was performed with NEBNext reagents, the libraries were sequenced on an Illumina HiSeq 2000 with 100+100 nt paired-end reads. To avoid cross-contamination, the mother libraries and the child libraries were prepared a month apart and sequenced in separate runs. For each donor, somewhere between roughly 500,000 and 2,100,000 distinct TCR beta clonotypes were identified. Naive TCR beta clonotypes were estimated from low-frequency clonotypes matched to each donor's FACS-determined naive share, without sorting.

The rearranged chain carries TRBV28 and TRBJ2-5, and 9 junction bases match TRBD1. This clonotype was obtained from a boy younger than 18 in good health. Specimen: blood. The CDR3 here reads CASGPGQGPSVTQYF. The bases are TGTGCCAGCGGGCCGGGACAGGGTCCAAGTGTGACCCAGTACTTC.